This entry concerns a single TCR beta chain. While CD8+ and CD4+ T cells were isolated negatively, TEMRA cells were enriched by FACS. The V gene's germline CDR1 is SEHNR and CDR2 FQNEAQ (reference sequence). V was cut by 3 bases and J by 5 bases, with 14 bases left in between. This CDR3 is built from 15 residues. The sample originates from a study of CD8 T cells in Susac syndrome. Random hexamers served to reverse transcribe roughly 0.45 to 1 ug RNA. TCRdb re-analysed the immunoSEQ multiplex PCR reads in MiXCR, keeping a single row per CDR3 protein. This sample has about 190,000 distinct CDR3 sequences; 85% to 95% occur once, and the top ten carry about 0.1%.

V is TRBV7-9 and J is TRBJ2-1; perhaps TRBD2 as D (5 bases). What was sequenced was CD4+ T cells from PBMCs. The sequence derives from a human donor in good health. The CDR3 DNA is TGTGCCAGCAGCTTTCGGGGTATAGGAGACAATGAGCAGTTCTTC. Translating gives CASSFRGIGDNEQFF.